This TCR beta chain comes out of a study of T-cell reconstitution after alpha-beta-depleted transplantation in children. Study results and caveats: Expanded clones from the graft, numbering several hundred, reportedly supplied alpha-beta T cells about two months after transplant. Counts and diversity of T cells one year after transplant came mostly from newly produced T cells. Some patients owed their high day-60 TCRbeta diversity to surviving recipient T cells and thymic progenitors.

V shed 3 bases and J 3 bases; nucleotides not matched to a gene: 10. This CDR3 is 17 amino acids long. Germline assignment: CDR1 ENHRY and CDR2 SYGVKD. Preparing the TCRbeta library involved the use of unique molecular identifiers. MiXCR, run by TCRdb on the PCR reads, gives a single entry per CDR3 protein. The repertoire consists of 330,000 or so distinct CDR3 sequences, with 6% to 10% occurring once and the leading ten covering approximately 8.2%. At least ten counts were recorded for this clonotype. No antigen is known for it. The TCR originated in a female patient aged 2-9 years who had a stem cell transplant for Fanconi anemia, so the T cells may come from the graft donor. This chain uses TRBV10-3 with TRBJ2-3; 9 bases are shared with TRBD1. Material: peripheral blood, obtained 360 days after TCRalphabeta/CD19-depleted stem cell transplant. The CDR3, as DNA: TGTGCCATCAGTGATAACAGGGGGCCCAAAATAACAGATACGCAGTATTTT. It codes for CAISDNRGPKITDTQYF.